This T cell receptor beta chain was profiled in a study of shared clonotypes between healthy human individuals. The V gene lost 1 base and the J gene lost 0 bases, with 14 bases spanning the gap. CDR3 length equals 17 residues. Germline V CDR1 and CDR2: SGHDN, FVKESK. Data came from immunoSEQ multiplex PCR; TCRdb stores just in-frame clones and leaves some out. The table lists some 1.5 million clones, roughly 97% of them singletons, with about 1% in the top ten. The chain links TRBV14 to TRBJ2-3, with a tentative D call TRBD2 (5 bases). The receptor's source is a young man in good health. The sample was naive CD4+ T cells sorted from blood. The subset was: CD45RA+ positively selected. The DNA of the CDR3 is TGTGCCAGCAGCCAAGGCTGGGGTAGCGATAGCACAGATACGCAGTATTTT. Its protein is CASSQGWGSDSTDTQYF.